One sample yielded the 22 T cell receptor beta chains listed below, sequenced in a study of T cells in Graves' hyperthyroidism and ophthalmopathy. Amplification targeted TCR beta CDR3 regions from RNA transcripts. The HTBI primer set drove a first-round RT-PCR of the TCR CDR3. TCRdb re-called the multiplex PCR reads with MiXCR, one entry per CDR3 protein. The repertoire holds 400,000 or so distinct CDR3 sequences, roughly an eighth seen once, with over 25% in the top ten. Sequences were obtained from blood. These receptors came from a man aged 50-60 years with Graves' ophthalmopathy.

This clonotype has ten or more counts. The V gene is TRBV3-1, the J gene TRBJ2-1, with D possibly being TRBD1 or TRBD2 (5 bases each). Germline CDR1 is LGHDT and CDR2 is YNNKEL (reference sequence). The germline V and J ends were trimmed by 4 bases and 10 bases, with 8 bases remaining between them. The CDR3 is 11 amino acids. The CDR3 DNA reads TGTGCCAGCAGCCCAGGGAGCGAGCAGTTCTTC. It is translated as CASSPGSEQFF.

The table lists this clonotype with a few counts. The chain combines TRBV7-2 with TRBJ2-4, with TRBD2 matching over 7 bases. CDR1 SGHTA and CDR2 FQGNSA come from the germline V gene. The CDR3 spans 13 residues. The V gene end was trimmed by 5 bases and the J gene end by 8 bases; junction bases not matched to a gene: 6. The CDR3 reads CASSIRGEDIQYF. The CDR3 DNA follows: TGTGCCAGCAGCATACGGGGGGAGGACATTCAGTACTTC. Full variable domain (rest looked up from reference TRBV7-2 and TRBJ2-4): GAGVSQSPSNKVTEKGKDVELRCDPISGHTALYWYRQSLGQGLEFLIYFQGNSAPDKSGLPSDRFSAERTGGSVSTLTIQRTQQEDSAVYLCASSIRGEDIQYFGAGTRLSVL.

V and J are TRBV4-1 and TRBJ2-2; 10 positions match TRBD2. This CDR3 has 20 amino acids. The V gene's germline CDR1 is MGHRA and CDR2 YSYEKL. The trim removed 3 bases at V and 6 bases at J, leaving 19 bases unmatched. CDR3 sequence reads: CASSHDPGLGGLAVAGELFF. The DNA for the CDR3 is TGCGCCAGCAGCCATGACCCGGGGCTGGGCGGACTAGCGGTCGCCGGGGAGCTGTTTTTT.

As to this clonotype: The conserved phenylalanine or tryptophan normally closing the CDR3 is absent here, so this likely arose from a read error. This chain connects TRBV7-9 to TRBJ1-1; 7 bases are shared with TRBD1. The ends lost 4 bases at V and 2 bases at J; junction bases unmatched: 4. Germline lookup yields CDR1 SEHNR and CDR2 FQNEAQ (reference sequence). The CDR3 has 14 residues. CDR3 nucleotide sequence: TGTGCCAGCAGCTCAGGACAGGAAAACACTGAAGCTTTCTTA. Translation: CASSSGQENTEAFL.

This clonotype was observed a few times. The chain links TRBV9 to TRBJ1-4; perhaps TRBD1 as D (5 bases). This CDR3 comprises 14 residues. Germline CDR1 and CDR2: SGDLS and YYNGEE. V was pared by 4 bases and J by 6 bases, with 13 bases between. The CDR3: CASSSGMVDEKLFF. The DNA for the CDR3 is TGTGCCAGCAGCTCAGGGATGGTTGATGAAAAACTGTTTTTT.

This clonotype was seen repeatedly, ten times or more. The genes are TRBV30 and TRBJ2-7; a possible D gene is TRBD1 (5 bases). There are 13 residues in the CDR3. Germline V gene lookup returns CDR1 GTSNPN and CDR2 SVGIG (reference sequence). Trimming left V 2 bases short and J 5 bases short, with 13 bases between. CDR3 nucleotide sequence: TGTGCCTGGAGTTACCAGGGTCCCAACGAGCAGTACTTC. As protein: CAWSYQGPNEQYF.

This clonotype was counted between two and nine times. The chain employs TRBV24-1 and TRBJ2-7; 11 bases are a match to TRBD1. Germline V gives CDR1 KGHDR, CDR2 SFDVKD. The CDR3 sequence is 15 residues long. The junction had 4 bases not matched to a gene; V was cut back by 5 bases and J by 2 bases. The DNA for the CDR3 is TGTGCCACCAGTGTCGGGACAGGGGGGGCCTACGAGCAGTACTTC. This gives the protein CATSVGTGGAYEQYF.

This rearrangement joins TRBV15 to TRBJ2-1; 8 nucleotides line up with TRBD2. V lost 0 bases, J lost 9 bases, and 16 bases stayed unmatched. The CDR3 is made up of 18 amino acids. Germline V gene data show CDR1 as LNHNV and CDR2 as YYDKDF (reference sequence). The CDR3: CATSREGPGTSVSGEQFF. CDR3 coding DNA: TGTGCCACCAGCAGAGAGGGACCCGGGACTAGTGTATCCGGTGAGCAGTTCTTC. The full variable domain, its missing parts supplied by reference TRBV15 and TRBJ2-1, is DAMVIQNPRYQVTQFGKPVTLSCSQTLNHNVMYWYQQKSSQAPKLLFHYYDKDFNNEADTPDNFQSRRPNTSFCFLDIRSPGLGDTAMYLCATSREGPGTSVSGEQFFGPGTRLTVL.

This clonotype came up many times. The chain couples TRBV7-9 to TRBJ2-3, with TRBD2 matching 7 bases. The CDR3 contains 14 residues. Per the germline V gene, CDR1 is SEHNR and CDR2 is FQNEAQ (reference sequence). The trim removed 8 bases at V and 1 base at J, leaving 6 bases unmatched. The CDR3 coding sequence is TGTGCCAGCGTGCGGGCGGGAGGCACAGATACGCAGTATTTT. This gives the protein CASVRAGGTDTQYF.

There are many counts of this clonotype. The rearrangement joins TRBV20-1 to TRBJ2-1; 7 bases are shared with TRBD2. V gave up 0 bases and J gave up 3 bases; unmatched junction bases: 2. Germline V gene sequence: CDR1 DFQATT, CDR2 SNEGSKA (reference sequence). CDR3 length: 14 residues. The CDR3 sequence: CSARESGVYNEQFF. The DNA of the CDR3 is TGCAGTGCTAGAGAGAGCGGGGTCTACAATGAGCAGTTCTTC.

This clonotype appeared many times. The rearrangement joins TRBV6-5 to TRBJ2-7; 7 nucleotides line up with TRBD2. Germline V gene data show CDR1 as MNHEY and CDR2 as SVGAGI. The trim removed 0 bases at V and 3 bases at J, leaving 2 bases unmatched. The CDR3 spans 14 residues. The CDR3 DNA is TGTGCCAGCAGTTACTCGCTAGCGGACTACGAGCAGTACTTC. Amino acid sequence: CASSYSLADYEQYF.

This clonotype was detected ten times or more. The CDR3 DNA reads as TGTGCCAGCAGCCATGACAGGGGGGTATTTGCAGATACGCAGTATTTT. This gives the protein CASSHDRGVFADTQYF. The chain has TRBV6-2 or TRBV6-3 and TRBJ2-3; 9 bases match TRBD1. The V gene end was trimmed by 6 bases and the J gene end by 4 bases; junction bases not matched to a gene: 11. The CDR3 covers 16 residues. Germline V gene data show CDR1 as MNHEY and CDR2 as SVGEGT.

A note on this clonotype: A much larger clone differs by one base, so this may be a read error. V is TRBV29-1 and J is TRBJ2-5, with D possibly matching TRBD1 (6 bases). TRBJ2-1 explains the end of the DNA better; the J call may be wrong. The CDR3 has 12 amino acids. CDR1 and CDR2 (germline): SQVTM, ANQGSEA. The CDR3 protein is CSVGTVQETQFF. The CDR3 DNA sequence: TGCAGCGTTGGGACAGTCCAAGAGACCCAGTTCTTC.

This clonotype was detected a few times. The V call is TRBV14, the J call TRBJ2-4, with D maybe TRBD2 (5 bases). Germline V gives CDR1 SGHDN, CDR2 FVKESK. The CDR3 runs to 14 residues. The V end was cut by 0 bases, the J end by 4 bases, with 7 bases between. The CDR3: CASSQDGGKNIQYF. The DNA of the CDR3 is TGTGCCAGCAGCCAAGACGGCGGGAAAAACATTCAGTACTTC. The full variable domain, completed using reference TRBV14 and TRBJ2-4, is EAGVTQFPSHSVIEKGQTVTLRCDPISGHDNLYWYRRVMGKEIKFLLHFVKESKQDESGMPNNRFLAERTGGTYSTLKVQPAELEDSGVYFCASSQDGGKNIQYFGAGTRLSVL.

This clonotype has a handful of counts. V usage is TRBV27 and J usage is TRBJ2-7; 10 bases are a match to TRBD2. This CDR3 is 14 amino acids long. V lost 6 bases, J lost 5 bases, and 7 bases stayed unmatched. In germline, CDR1 is MNHEY, CDR2 SMNVEV (reference sequence). CDR3 sequence (DNA): TGTGCCAGCAGAGATCGGACTAGCGGTCACGAGCAGTACTTC. It specifies CASRDRTSGHEQYF.

This clonotype was counted ten times or more. The chain recombines TRBV5-6 with TRBJ2-1; D remains ambiguous. Trimming cost V 5 bases and J 5 bases, with 11 bases left between them. CDR3 size: 13 residues. Germline V gives CDR1 SGHDT, CDR2 YYEEEE. The CDR3 spells CASSFVENNEQFF. CDR3 in DNA: TGTGCCAGCAGTTTTGTAGAAAACAATGAGCAGTTCTTC. Supplemented by reference TRBV5-6 and TRBJ2-1, the full variable domain reads DAGVTQSPTHLIKTRGQQVTLRCSPKSGHDTVSWYQQALGQGPQFIFQYYEEEERQRGNFPDRFSGHQFPNYSSELNVNALLLGDSALYLCASSFVENNEQFFGPGTRLTVL.

This clonotype was recorded many times. V gene TRBV28 combines with J gene TRBJ2-3; D is perhaps TRBD2 (5 bases). The V gene lost 5 bases and the J gene lost 2 bases, with 14 bases spanning the gap. This CDR3 has 15 residues. CDR1 is MDHEN, CDR2 SYDVKM, per germline. CDR3: CASSPQRADTDTQYF. The CDR3, as DNA: TGTGCCAGCAGTCCCCAGAGAGCGGACACAGATACGCAGTATTTT.

This clonotype was seen ten or more times. The rearrangement joins TRBV13 to TRBJ2-3, with 8 bases matching TRBD1. CDR3 length: 15 residues. Per the germline V gene, CDR1 is PRHDT and CDR2 is FYEKMQ (reference sequence). Germline trimming cut 3 bases from V and 3 bases from J; bases unmatched to any gene: 5. The CDR3 nucleotides are TGTGCCAGCAGCTTCGCAGGGGGCATAACAGATACGCAGTATTTT. The encoded protein is CASSFAGGITDTQYF.

In its sample, this clonotype was seen once. The junction and the germline gene differ at one end; a read error may be behind it. The chain combines TRBV19 with TRBJ2-7; 7 bases are shared with TRBD2. CDR1 is LNHDA and CDR2 is SQIVND in the germline V gene (reference sequence). The CDR3 has 14 amino acids. The CDR3 bases are TGTGCCAGTAGTAGTACTAGCGTCTCCTACGGGCAGTACTTC. Encoded protein: CASSSTSVSYGQYF.

This clonotype was recorded many times. V gene TRBV5-1 combines with J gene TRBJ2-5, with D perhaps TRBD1 or TRBD2 (5 bases each). The V and J ends lost 2 bases and 7 bases respectively, with 15 bases between them. This CDR3 is 14 amino acids long. Germline V gene sequence: CDR1 SGHRS, CDR2 YFSETQ. CDR3 region: CASSFLLGDGTQYF. The CDR3 DNA reads TGCGCCAGCAGCTTTCTGTTAGGGGACGGGACCCAGTACTTC.

In its sample, this clonotype was seen many times. The chain couples TRBV3-1 to TRBJ2-2, with 8 nucleotides matching TRBD2. Germline values: CDR1 LGHDT, CDR2 YNNKEL (reference sequence). The CDR3 runs to 14 residues. The V gene end was trimmed by 1 base and the J gene end by 7 bases; junction bases not matched to a gene: 2. CDR3 residues: CASSQGAGVGELFF. In nucleotides, the CDR3 is TGTGCCAGCAGCCAAGGAGCGGGAGTCGGGGAGCTGTTTTTT.

This clonotype has only a few counts. V and J are TRBV20-1 and TRBJ2-3; TRBD2 matches at 12 bases. The CDR3 has 19 amino acids. Germline V gives CDR1 DFQATT, CDR2 SNEGSKA (reference sequence). V dropped 0 bases and J dropped 4; count of bases not matched to a gene: 14. CDR3 sequence reads: CSARDYRTSGISDSDTQYF. The CDR3 nucleotides read TGCAGTGCTAGAGATTACAGGACTAGCGGGATCTCTGACTCAGATACGCAGTATTTT.